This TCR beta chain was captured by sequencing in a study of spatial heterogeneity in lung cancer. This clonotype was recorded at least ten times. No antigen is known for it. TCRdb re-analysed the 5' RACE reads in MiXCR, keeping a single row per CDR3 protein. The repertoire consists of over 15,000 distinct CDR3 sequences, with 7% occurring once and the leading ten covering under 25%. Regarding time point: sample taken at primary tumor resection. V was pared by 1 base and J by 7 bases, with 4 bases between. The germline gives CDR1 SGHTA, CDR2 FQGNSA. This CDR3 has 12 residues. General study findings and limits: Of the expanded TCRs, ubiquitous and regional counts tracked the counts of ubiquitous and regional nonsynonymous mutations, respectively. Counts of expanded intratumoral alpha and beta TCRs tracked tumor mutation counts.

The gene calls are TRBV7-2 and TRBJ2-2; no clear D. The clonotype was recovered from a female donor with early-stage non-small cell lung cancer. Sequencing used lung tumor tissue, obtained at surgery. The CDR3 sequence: CASSLEGGELFF. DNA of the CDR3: TGTGCCAGCAGCTTAGAGGGCGGGGAGCTGTTTTTT.